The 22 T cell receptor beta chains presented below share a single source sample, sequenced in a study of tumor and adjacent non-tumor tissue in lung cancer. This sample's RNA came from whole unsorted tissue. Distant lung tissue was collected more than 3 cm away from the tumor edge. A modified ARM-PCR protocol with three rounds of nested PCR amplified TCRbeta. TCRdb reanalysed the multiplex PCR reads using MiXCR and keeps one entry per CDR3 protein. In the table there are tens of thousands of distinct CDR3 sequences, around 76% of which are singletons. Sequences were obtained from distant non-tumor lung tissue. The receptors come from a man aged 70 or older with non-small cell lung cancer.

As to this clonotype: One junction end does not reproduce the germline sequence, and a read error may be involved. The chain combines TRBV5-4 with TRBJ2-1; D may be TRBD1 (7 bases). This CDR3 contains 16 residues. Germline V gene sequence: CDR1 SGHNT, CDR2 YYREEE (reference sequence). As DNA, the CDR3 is TGTGCCAGCAGCTTGGCAGCAGGGGGGCCGGGCAATGAGCATTTCTTC. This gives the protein CASSLAAGGPGNEHFF. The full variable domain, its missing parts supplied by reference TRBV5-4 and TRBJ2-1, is ETGVTQSPTHLIKTRGQQVTLRCSSQSGHNTVSWYQQALGQGPQFIFQYYREEENGRGNFPPRFSGLQFPNYSSELNVNALELDDSALYLCASSLAAGGPGNEHFFGPGTRLTVL.

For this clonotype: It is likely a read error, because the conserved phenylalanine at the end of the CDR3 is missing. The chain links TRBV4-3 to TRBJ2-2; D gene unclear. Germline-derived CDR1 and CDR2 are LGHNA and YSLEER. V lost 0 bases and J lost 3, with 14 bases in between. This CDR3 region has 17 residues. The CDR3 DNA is TGCGCCAGCAGCCAAGAGGATTGGATGTTGCACACCGGGGAGCTGTTTATT. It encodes CASSQEDWMLHTGELFI.

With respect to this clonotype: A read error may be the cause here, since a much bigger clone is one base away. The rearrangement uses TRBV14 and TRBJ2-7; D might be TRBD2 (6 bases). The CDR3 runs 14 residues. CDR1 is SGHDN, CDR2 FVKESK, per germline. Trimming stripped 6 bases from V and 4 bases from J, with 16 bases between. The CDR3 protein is CASRLRLGGYEQYF. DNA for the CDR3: TGTGCCAGCAGACTACGGCTGGGAGGTTACGAGCAGTACTTC. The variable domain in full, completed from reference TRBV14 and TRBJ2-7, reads EAGVTQFPSHSVIEKGQTVTLRCDPISGHDNLYWYRRVMGKEIKFLLHFVKESKQDESGMPNNRFLAERTGGTYSTLKVQPAELEDSGVYFCASRLRLGGYEQYFGPGTRLTVT.

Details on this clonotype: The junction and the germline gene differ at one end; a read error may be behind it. The CDR3 sequence: CANSSDRGRETQYF. The CDR3 DNA is TGTGCCAACAGTTCGGACAGGGGTAGAGAGACCCAGTACTTC. This chain connects TRBV28 to TRBJ2-5, with 9 bases lining up with TRBD1. Germline-derived CDR1 and CDR2 are MDHEN and SYDVKM. There are 14 residues in the CDR3.

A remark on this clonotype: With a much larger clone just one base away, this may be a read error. The CDR3 region has the DNA TGTGCCAGCAGCGGGGGCAATCAGCCCCGGCATTTT. Amino acid sequence: CASSGGNQPRHF. The gene calls are TRBV28 and TRBJ1-5; D perhaps matches TRBD1 (6 bases). CDR1 is MDHEN and CDR2 is SYDVKM in the germline V gene. The CDR3 has 12 amino acids.

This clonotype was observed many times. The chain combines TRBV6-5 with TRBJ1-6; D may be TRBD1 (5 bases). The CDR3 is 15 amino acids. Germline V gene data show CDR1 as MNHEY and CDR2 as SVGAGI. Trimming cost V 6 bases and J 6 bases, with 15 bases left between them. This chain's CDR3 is CASRTVERLNSPLHF. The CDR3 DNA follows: TGTGCCAGCAGGACAGTCGAAAGACTTAATTCACCCCTCCACTTT.

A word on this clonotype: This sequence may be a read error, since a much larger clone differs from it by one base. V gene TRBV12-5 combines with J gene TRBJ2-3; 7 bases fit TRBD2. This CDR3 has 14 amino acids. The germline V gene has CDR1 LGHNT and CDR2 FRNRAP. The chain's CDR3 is CPSGLRGGLDTQYF. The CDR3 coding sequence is TGTCCTAGTGGTTTGAGGGGAGGGTTGGATACGCAGTATTTT.

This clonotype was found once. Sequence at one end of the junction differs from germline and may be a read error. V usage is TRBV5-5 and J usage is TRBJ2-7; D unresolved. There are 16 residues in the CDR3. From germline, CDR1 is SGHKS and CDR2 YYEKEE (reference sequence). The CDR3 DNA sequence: TGTGTCAGCAGCTTGGCCGTGTCCAGAGACACCTACGAGCAGTACTTC. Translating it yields CVSSLAVSRDTYEQYF.

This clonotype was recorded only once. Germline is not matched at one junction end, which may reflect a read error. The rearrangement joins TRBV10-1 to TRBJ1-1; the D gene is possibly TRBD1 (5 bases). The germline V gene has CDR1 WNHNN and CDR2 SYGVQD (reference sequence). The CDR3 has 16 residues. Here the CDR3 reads CASSESRGEGHTEVFF. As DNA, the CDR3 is TGCGCCAGCAGTGAGTCGAGGGGAGAGGGGCACACTGAAGTTTTCTTT.

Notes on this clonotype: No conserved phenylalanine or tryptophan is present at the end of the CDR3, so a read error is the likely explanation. For the CDR3, the DNA is TGTGCCAGCACCATACAGGGCAGGAATTCACCCCTCCACCTT. Amino acids: CASTIQGRNSPLHL. This sequence joins TRBV5-4 and TRBJ1-6, with D possibly being TRBD1 (6 bases). CDR3 size: 14 residues. CDR1 and CDR2 from the germline V gene are SGHNT and YYREEE (reference sequence). The ends were cut back, 6 bases at V and 7 bases at J, with 14 bases in the middle.

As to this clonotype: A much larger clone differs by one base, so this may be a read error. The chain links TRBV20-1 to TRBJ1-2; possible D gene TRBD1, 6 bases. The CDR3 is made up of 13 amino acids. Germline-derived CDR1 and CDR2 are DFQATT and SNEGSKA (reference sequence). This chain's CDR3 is CNARAGHIYGYTF. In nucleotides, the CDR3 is TGCAATGCTAGGGCGGGACACATCTATGGCTACACCTTC.

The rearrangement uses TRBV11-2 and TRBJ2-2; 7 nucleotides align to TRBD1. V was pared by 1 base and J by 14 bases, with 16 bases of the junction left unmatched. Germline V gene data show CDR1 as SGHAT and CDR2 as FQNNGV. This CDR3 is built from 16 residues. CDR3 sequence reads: CASSLVVTGAAVKLFF. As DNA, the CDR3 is TGTGCCAGCAGCTTAGTGGTCACAGGGGCTGCCGTGAAACTGTTTTTT.

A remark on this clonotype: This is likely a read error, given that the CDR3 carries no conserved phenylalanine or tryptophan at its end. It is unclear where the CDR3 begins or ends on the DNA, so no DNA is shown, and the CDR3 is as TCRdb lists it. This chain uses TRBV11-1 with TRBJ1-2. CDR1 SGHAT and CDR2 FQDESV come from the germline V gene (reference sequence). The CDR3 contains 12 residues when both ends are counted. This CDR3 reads CASSLYRYGYSL.

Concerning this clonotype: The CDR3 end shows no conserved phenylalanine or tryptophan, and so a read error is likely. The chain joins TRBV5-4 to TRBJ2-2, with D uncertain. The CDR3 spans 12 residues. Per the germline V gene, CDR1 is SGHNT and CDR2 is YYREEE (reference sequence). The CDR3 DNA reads TGTGTCAGCAGCTCAGACACCGGGGAGCTGTTTCCT. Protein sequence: CVSSSDTGELFP.

CDR3 residues: CVNSLGQDDGYTF. The CDR3 DNA sequence: TGTGTCAACAGCTTGGGGCAGGATGATGGCTACACCTTC. J is TRBJ1-2 and V is TRBV5-4; weak D call: TRBD1 (5 bases). Looked up from germline, CDR1 is SGHNT and CDR2 is YYREEE (reference sequence). The CDR3 is 13 residues long.

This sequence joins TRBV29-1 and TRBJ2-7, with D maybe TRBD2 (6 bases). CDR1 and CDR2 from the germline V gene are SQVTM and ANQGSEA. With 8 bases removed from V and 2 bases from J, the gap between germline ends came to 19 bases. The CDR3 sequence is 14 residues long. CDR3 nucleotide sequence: TGCAGCTATGAAAGGGCGGGGCCGACCTACGAGCAGTACTTC. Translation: CSYERAGPTYEQYF.

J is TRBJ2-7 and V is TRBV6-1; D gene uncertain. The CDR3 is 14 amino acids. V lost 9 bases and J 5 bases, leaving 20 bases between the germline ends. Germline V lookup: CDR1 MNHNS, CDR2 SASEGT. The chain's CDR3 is CASNPTWLANEQYF. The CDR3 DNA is TGTGCCAGTAACCCGACATGGTTGGCCAACGAGCAGTACTTC.

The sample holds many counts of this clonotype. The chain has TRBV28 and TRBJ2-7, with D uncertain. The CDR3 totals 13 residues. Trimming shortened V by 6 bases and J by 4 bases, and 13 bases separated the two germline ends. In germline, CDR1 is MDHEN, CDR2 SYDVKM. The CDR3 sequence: CASSPTDGYEQYF. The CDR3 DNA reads TGTGCCAGCAGCCCGACGGACGGGTACGAGCAGTACTTC.

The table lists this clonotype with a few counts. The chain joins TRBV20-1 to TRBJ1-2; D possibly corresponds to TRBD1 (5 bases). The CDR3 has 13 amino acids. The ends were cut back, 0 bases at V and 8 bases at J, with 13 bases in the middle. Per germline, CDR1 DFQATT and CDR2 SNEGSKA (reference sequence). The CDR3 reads CSARDPRAEGYTF. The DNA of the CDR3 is TGCAGTGCTAGAGACCCCAGGGCGGAAGGCTACACCTTC.

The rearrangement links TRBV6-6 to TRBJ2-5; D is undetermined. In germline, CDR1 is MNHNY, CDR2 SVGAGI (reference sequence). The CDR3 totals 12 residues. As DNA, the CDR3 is TGTGTCAACAGAGGCGTTCAAGAGAAACAGTACTTC. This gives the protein CVNRGVQEKQYF.

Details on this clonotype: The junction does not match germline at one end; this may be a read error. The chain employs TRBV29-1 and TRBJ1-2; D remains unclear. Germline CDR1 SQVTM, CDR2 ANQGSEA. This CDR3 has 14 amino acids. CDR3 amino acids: CSVAHGRGGPGYIF. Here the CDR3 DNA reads TGCAGCGTTGCCCATGGGCGGGGTGGGCCTGGCTACATTTTC.

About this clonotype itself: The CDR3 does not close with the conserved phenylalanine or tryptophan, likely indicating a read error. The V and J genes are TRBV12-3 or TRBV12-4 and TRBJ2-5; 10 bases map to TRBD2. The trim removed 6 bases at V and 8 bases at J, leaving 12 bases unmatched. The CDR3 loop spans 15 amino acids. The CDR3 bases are TGTGCCAGCAGCGGGCTAGCGGGAGAGGTGGAAACCCAGTACATC. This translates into CASSGLAGEVETQYI.